This TCR beta chain was obtained from a study of shared clonotypes between healthy human individuals (dated by TCRdb to 2018 to 2021). Regarding the study in general: The cohort included a few men and two women between 18 and 49 years of age. Per donor, three plates each were used for CD4 naive and CD4 memory, two for CD8 naive, and one for CD8 memory. To estimate repertoire size and how much clonotype sharing occurs between individuals, the study deeply sequenced the blood TCR repertoires of five healthy adults. To increase sequencing depth and limit assay-specific biases, TCR repertoire library preparation and sequencing were carried out by different laboratories using diverse techniques. Between about 0.9 and 10 billion PBMCs per donor were obtained by leukapheresis. What the study reported, not specific to this receptor: Sampling was restricted to blood, and TCR repertoires in tissues likely differ from the TCR repertoires found in blood. Larger estimated clonotype richness was generally found for naive subsets than for memory subsets. Incomplete sequencing was indicated by rarefaction of sorted-subset datasets, despite the large sequencing depth. Around 5% of naive CD4, 3.5% of naive CD8, around 2.3% of memory CD4, and 0.35% to 0.5% of memory CD8 clonotypes were shared across several donors. Pairwise subsampling indicated that sequencing depth was expected to affect the degree of clonotype sharing among donors. Compared with non-shared clonotypes, clonotypes shared by all four sorted-subset donors had higher generation probabilities. The small number of donors limited the genetic and exposure-history diversity represented.

Using the deep immunoSEQ assay, multiplex PCR amplified TCR CDR3 regions from genomic DNA. Extracted genomic DNA from each cell subset was spread evenly across all wells of several immunoSEQ 96-well plates, with each plate serving as a replicate. For sorted subsets, each replicate PCR was loaded with approximately 0.2 ug genomic DNA, equivalent to 30,000 or so T cell genomes. Purified libraries were quantified with a Qubit 3.0 fluorometer, sized on a Bioanalyzer 2100, and re-quantified with the KAPA Library Quantification kit. Every immunoSEQ 96-well plate was sequenced on a separate single-read 150-cycle Illumina NextSeq 550 flow cell. The authors' pipeline ran thus. Because only junctional sequences without quality scores were contained in the immunoSEQ output, filtering matching that applied to full-length reads could not be performed. To assign V/J genes and CDR3, sequences were annotated against IMGT germline references using PyIR, a Python wrapper for IgBLAST v1.9. Reads were removed for weak V/J assignments (E-value above 1e-6), missing CDR3, stop codons, out-of-frame junctions, or ambiguous translated residues. V3J clonotypes were defined as sequences sharing the same inferred V gene, J gene, and CDR3 amino acid sequence. The percentage overlap between two repertoires was calculated by dividing the number of shared unique clonotypes by the size of the smaller repertoire. Repertoire richness was assessed with RTK rarefaction, the Chao1 estimator, and Recon v2.1 estimates of unobserved clonotypes. Generation probabilities were computed with OLGA for all TCRbeta clonotypes obtained by the gDNA method from a handful of donors. This immuneACCESS table, as held by TCRdb, lists in-frame sequences with V and J called but not all clones. Of the missing ones, under half trace to an unresolved V gene in checked studies; the others have no known cause. V, J and clone size reflect that table, while D and trimming were determined from the DNA. The sample contains about 1.1 million clones, approximately 78% of them found a single time. The ten largest clones take up under 0.6% of the sample.

The donors were healthy, HIV-negative adults who had no recently reported acute infections or vaccinations. Every donor was a Caucasian adult living in Nashville, Tennessee, USA. Magnetic negative selection was used to enrich CD4+ T cells, after which naive cells were positively selected on CD45RA and the negative fraction became the memory subset. Blood was obtained by leukapheresis, after which PBMCs were separated by Ficoll-Histopaque density gradient centrifugation and cryopreserved in liquid nitrogen vapor phase. Analytical flow cytometry was used to check the purity and quantity of each magnetically sorted T cell population. From each sorted fraction, genomic DNA was isolated and quantified by UV absorbance on a Nanodrop 2000c. On this clone itself: No antigen is known for it. The sample holds no much larger clone one base away, and base qualities are not on file.

Looking up the germline V gene yields CDR1 MNHNS and CDR2 SASEGT. Reading from cysteine to phenylalanine, the CDR3 counts 14 amino acids. The kept DNA is CDR3 alone, 42 bases in frame from the first base. V was cut back by 7 bases and J by 4 bases, leaving a gap of 16 bases between them. Recombination joined TRBV6-1 with TRBJ1-1; the D gene cannot be named for sure. The clonotype originates from a man aged 18 to 29 in good health. Some clones in this sample may be carry-over from other donors' samples. The material sequenced was memory CD4+ T cells from PBMCs. The meaning of the sample's cell subset or site label: CD45RA-negative fraction. At the DNA level, the sequence is TGTGCCAGCACCGGCAAGTTGGTCGGCACTGAAGCTTTCTTT. It codes for CASTGKLVGTEAFF.